These T cell receptor beta chains were read from a single sample in a study of T-cell reconstitution after alpha-beta-depleted transplantation in children. TCRdb analysed the PCR reads with MiXCR anew, one entry per CDR3 protein. The sample lists 500,000 to 600,000 distinct CDR3 sequences; 25% to 30% were seen once. The sequencing here drew on PBMCs, taken before TCRalphabeta/CD19-depleted stem cell transplant. Every receptor here comes from a boy in the first two years of life with Wiskott-Aldrich syndrome, due to receive a stem cell transplant. The CDR3 runs from the conserved cysteine through the conserved F or W. The order of the fields is J gene, V gene, CDR3 protein.

J: TRBJ2-5
V: TRBV29-1
CDR3: CSVGGRASKTQYF

J: TRBJ2-3
V: TRBV7-6
CDR3: CASSFRLAADTQYF

J: TRBJ2-7
V: TRBV7-9
CDR3: CASSQTTGYREQYF

J: TRBJ2-3
V: TRBV2
CDR3: CASSTGIGTDTQYF

J: TRBJ2-1
V: TRBV6-1
CDR3: CASGSPYNEQFF

J: TRBJ2-1
V: TRBV5-1
CDR3: CASSLGRGQGSNEQFF

J: TRBJ2-2
V: TRBV5-1
CDR3: CASSLWMGPTFNTGELFF

J: TRBJ2-3
V: TRBV6-1
CDR3: CASRTGVVTDTQYF

J: TRBJ2-1
V: TRBV12-5
CDR3: CASGLVLAGEGNEQFF

J: TRBJ1-1
V: TRBV5-1
CDR3: CASRVGAMNTEAFF

J: TRBJ2-1
V: TRBV25-1
CDR3: CPSSALPLAGVSGNEQFF

J: TRBJ2-7
V: TRBV3-1
CDR3: CASSGQLAGINEQYF

J: TRBJ2-1
V: TRBV28
CDR3: CASSTPSANSYNEQFF

J: TRBJ2-5
V: TRBV5-5
CDR3: CASSLWGSQETQYF

J: TRBJ1-1
V: TRBV20-1
CDR3: CSAKVVVVGRTEAFF

J: TRBJ1-3
V: TRBV5-1
CDR3: CASSLAVRTGLSGNTIYF

J: TRBJ2-2
V: TRBV3-1
CDR3: CASSQAKGMNTGELFF

J: TRBJ2-1
V: TRBV5-5
CDR3: CASSLYVGQRQNEQFF

J: TRBJ2-1
V: TRBV28
CDR3: CASSVNGPEQFF

J: TRBJ2-7
V: TRBV5-1
CDR3: CASSLVGDSYEQYF